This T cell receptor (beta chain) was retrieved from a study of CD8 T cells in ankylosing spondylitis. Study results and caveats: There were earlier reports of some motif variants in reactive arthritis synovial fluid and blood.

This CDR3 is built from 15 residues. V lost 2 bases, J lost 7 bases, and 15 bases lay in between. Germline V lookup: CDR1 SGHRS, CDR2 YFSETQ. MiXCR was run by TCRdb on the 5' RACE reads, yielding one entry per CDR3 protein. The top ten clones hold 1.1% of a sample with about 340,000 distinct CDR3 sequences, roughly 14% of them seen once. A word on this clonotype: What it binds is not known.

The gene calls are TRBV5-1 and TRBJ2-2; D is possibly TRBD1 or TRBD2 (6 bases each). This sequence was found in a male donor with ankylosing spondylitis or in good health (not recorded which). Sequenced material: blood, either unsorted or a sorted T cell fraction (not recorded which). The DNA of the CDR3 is TGCGCCAGCAGCTTCCCGGGGGCGTTGAGCGGGGAGCTGTTTTTT. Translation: CASSFPGALSGELFF.